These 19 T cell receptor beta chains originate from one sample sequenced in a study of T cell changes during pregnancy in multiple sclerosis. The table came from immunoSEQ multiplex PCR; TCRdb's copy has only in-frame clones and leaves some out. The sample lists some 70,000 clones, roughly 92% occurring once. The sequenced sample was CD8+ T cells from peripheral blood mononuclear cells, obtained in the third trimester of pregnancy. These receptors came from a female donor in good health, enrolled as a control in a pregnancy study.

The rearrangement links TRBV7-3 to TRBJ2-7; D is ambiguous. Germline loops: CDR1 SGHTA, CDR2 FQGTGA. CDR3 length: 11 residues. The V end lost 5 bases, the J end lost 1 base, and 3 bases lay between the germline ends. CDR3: CASSPSYEQYF. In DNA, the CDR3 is TGTGCCAGCAGCCCTTCCTACGAGCAGTACTTC.

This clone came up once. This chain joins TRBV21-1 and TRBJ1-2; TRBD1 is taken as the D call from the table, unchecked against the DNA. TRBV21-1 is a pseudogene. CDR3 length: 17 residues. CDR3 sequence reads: CASRQGDRSRTNYGYTF. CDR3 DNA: TGTGCCAGCAGACAAGGAGACAGGTCGAGAACTAACTATGGCTACACCTTC.

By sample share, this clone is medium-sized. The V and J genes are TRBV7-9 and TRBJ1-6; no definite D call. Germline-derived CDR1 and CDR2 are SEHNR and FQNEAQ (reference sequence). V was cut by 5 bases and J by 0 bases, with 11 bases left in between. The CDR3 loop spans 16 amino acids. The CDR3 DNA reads TGTGCCAGCAGCCCGGACTTGGCCTCCTATAATTCACCCCTCCACTTT. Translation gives CASSPDLASYNSPLHF.

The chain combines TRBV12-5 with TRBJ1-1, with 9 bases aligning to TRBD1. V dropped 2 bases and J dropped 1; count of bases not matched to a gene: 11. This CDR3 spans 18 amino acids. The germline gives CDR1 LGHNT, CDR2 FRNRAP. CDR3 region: CASGLQTGTGSGNTEAFF. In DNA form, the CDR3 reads TGTGCTAGTGGTTTGCAAACCGGGACAGGGAGTGGGAACACTGAAGCTTTCTTT.

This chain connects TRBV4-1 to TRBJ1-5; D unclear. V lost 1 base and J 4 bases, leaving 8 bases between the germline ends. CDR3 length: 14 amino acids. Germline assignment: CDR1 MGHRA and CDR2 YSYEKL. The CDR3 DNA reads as TGCGCCAGCAGCCAAGGGTCCGGTAATCAGCCCCAGCATTTT. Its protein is CASSQGSGNQPQHF.

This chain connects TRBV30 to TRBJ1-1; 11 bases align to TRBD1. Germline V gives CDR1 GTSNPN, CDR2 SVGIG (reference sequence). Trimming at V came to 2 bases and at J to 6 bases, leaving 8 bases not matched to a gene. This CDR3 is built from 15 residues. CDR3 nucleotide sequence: TGTGCCTGGAGTCCTCGGGACAGGGGGTACTCTGAAGCTTTCTTT. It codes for CAWSPRDRGYSEAFF.

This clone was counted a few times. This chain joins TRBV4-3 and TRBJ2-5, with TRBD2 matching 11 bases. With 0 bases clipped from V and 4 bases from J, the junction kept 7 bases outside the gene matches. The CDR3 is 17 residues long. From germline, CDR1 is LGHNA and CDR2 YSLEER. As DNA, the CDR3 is TGCGCCAGCAGCCAAGAACTAGCGGGGGCCAAGGGAGAGACCCAGTACTTC. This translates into CASSQELAGAKGETQYF.

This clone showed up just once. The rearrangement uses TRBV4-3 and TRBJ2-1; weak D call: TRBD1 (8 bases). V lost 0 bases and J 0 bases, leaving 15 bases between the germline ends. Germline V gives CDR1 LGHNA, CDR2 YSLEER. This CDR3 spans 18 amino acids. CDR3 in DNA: TGCGCCAGCAGCCAAGATGCCGGGGGGACAGGCTCCTACAATGAGCAGTTCTTC. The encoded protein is CASSQDAGGTGSYNEQFF.

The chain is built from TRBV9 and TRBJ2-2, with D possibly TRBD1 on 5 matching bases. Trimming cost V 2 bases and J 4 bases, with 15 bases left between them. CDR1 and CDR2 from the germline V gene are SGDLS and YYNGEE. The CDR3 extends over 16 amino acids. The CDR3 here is CASSVFRAPTTGELFF. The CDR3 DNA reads TGTGCCAGCAGCGTTTTCAGGGCCCCGACCACCGGGGAGCTGTTTTTT.

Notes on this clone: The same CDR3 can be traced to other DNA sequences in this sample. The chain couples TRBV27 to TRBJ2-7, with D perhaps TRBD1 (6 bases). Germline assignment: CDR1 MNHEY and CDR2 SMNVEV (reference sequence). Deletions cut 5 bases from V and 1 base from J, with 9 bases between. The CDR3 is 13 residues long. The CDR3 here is CASSSGQSYEQYF. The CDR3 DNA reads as TGTGCCAGCAGTAGCGGACAGTCCTACGAGCAGTACTTC.

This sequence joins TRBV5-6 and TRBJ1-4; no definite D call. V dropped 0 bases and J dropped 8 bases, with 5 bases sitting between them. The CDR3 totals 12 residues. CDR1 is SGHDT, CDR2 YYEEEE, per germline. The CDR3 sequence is CASSLGSEKLFF. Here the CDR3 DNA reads TGTGCCAGCAGCTTGGGTAGCGAAAAACTGTTTTTT.

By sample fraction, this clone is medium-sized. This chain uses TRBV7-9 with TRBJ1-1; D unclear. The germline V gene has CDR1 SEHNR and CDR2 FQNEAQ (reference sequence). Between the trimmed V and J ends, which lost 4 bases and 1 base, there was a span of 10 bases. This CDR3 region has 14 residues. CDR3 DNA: TGTGCCAGCAGCTCTCTAAACGAGAACACTGAAGCTTTCTTT. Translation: CASSSLNENTEAFF.

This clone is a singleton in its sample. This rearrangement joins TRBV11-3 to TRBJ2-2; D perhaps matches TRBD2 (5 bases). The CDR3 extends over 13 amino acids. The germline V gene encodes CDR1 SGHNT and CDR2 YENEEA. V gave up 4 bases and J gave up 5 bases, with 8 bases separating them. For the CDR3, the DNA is TGTGCCAGCAGCTCCCGGGAAACCGGGGAGCTGTTTTTT. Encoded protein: CASSSRETGELFF.

In DNA form, the CDR3 reads TGTGCCAGCAGTGAAAGGTGGCAGGGGGATCGGGAAGCTTTCTTT. This sequence encodes CASSERWQGDREAFF. The chain joins TRBV6-1 to TRBJ1-1; 7 positions agree with TRBD1. Germline CDR1 MNHNS, CDR2 SASEGT. The CDR3 totals 15 residues. Losses at the gene ends were 2 bases for V and 8 bases for J; bases not matched to a gene: 11.

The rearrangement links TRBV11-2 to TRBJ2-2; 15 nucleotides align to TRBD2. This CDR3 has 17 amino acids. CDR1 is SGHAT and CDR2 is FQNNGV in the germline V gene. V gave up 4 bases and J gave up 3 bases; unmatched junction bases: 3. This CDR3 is CASSWTSGGAHTGELFF. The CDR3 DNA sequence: TGTGCCAGCAGCTGGACTAGCGGGGGGGCGCACACCGGGGAGCTGTTTTTT.

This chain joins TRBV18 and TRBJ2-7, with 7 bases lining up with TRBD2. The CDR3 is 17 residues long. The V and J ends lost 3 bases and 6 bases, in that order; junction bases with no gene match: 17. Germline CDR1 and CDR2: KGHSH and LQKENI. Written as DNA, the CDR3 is TGTGCCAGCTCACCTGATGGCCAGCCGGGGTGGGGGGGCGAGCAGTACTTC. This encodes CASSPDGQPGWGGEQYF.

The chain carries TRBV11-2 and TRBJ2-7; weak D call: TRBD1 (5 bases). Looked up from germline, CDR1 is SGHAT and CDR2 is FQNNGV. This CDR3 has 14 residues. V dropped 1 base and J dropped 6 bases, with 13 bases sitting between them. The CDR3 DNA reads TGTGCCAGCAGCTTAGTGGCAGGGCAGGGCGAGCAGTACTTC. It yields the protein CASSLVAGQGEQYF. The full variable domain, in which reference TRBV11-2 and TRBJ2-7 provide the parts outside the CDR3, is EAGVAQSPRYKIIEKRQSVAFWCNPISGHATLYWYQQILGQGPKLLIQFQNNGVVDDSQLPKDRFSAERLKGVDSTLKIQPAKLEDSAVYLCASSLVAGQGEQYFGPGTRLTVT.

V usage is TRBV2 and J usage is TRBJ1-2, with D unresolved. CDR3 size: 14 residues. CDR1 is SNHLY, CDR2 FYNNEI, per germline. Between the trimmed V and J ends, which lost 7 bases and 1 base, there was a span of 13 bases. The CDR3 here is CASIGGGLNYGYTF. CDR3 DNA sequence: TGTGCCAGCATCGGAGGTGGGCTTAACTATGGCTACACCTTC.

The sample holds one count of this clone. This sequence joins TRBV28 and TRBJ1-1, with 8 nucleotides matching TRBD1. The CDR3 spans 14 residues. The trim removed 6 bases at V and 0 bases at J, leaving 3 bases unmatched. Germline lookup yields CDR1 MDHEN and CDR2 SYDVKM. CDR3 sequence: CASRRDRMNTEAFF. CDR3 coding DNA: TGTGCCAGCAGACGGGACAGGATGAACACTGAAGCTTTCTTT.